This TCR beta chain was recovered during a study of radiotherapy plus CTLA-4 blockade in lung cancer. Study context: In around 19% of patients, objective responses were seen; 31% had disease control.

General study results and limits: Best predicting response, reportedly, were early blood T cell clone dynamics, with interferon-beta. In blood, after radiotherapy plus ipilimumab, tumor-derived TCR clones expanded.

As concerns this clone: No antigen is known for it.

The CDR3 contains 16 residues. CDR1 is SGDLS and CDR2 is YYNGEE in the germline V gene. J was trimmed by 3 bases and V by 3 bases; bases with no gene match: 9. Only in-frame clones appear in the TCRdb table, and some are missing; sequencing was by immunoSEQ multiplex PCR. The sample lists fewer than 90,000 clones, around four fifths occurring once. The material sequenced was peripheral blood, taken from a patient treated with radiotherapy plus ipilimumab. The sequence derives from a human donor with non-small cell lung cancer who had stable disease on radiotherapy plus ipilimumab. This chain joins TRBV9 and TRBJ2-1; TRBD2 matches at 7 bases. CDR3 loop: CASSARSGMYYNEQFF. CDR3 bases: TGTGCCAGCAGCGCCCGAAGCGGGATGTACTACAATGAGCAGTTCTTC.